This T cell receptor beta chain derives from a study of sequential checkpoint blockade in melanoma. TCRdb's copy holds only in-frame clones and misses some; the assay was immunoSEQ multiplex PCR. Among over 15,000 clones, roughly two thirds were seen once, and the ten largest hold 12%. The treatment was: randomized to nivolumab then ipilimumab (arm A) or the reverse (arm B). No patient had prior DNA-damaging chemotherapy. Live CD3+CD8+ CD19− CD56− cells were sorted from PBMCs. The CDR3 is made up of 13 amino acids. V dropped 3 bases and J dropped 3 bases, with 8 bases sitting between them. The germline V gene has CDR1 MNHEY and CDR2 SMNVEV (reference sequence).

The TCR sequence derives from a human donor with melanoma. The genes are TRBV27 and TRBJ1-1, with D possibly TRBD1 on 5 matching bases. The sequenced sample was CD8+ T cells sorted from blood (inferred from file names), obtained from a patient given nivolumab and ipilimumab in sequence. CDR3 DNA sequence: TGTGCCAGCAGTTTGGGGCGCTACACTGAAGCTTTCTTT. This codes for CASSLGRYTEAFF.